These 4 T cell receptor beta chains came from one sample sequenced in a study of T-cell memory formation after mild COVID-19. TCRdb processed the 5' RACE reads anew with MiXCR; each CDR3 protein has one entry. The sample records about 160,000 distinct CDR3 sequences, 30% to 35% being singletons. Sequenced material: PBMCs or a T cell subset sorted from them (not recorded which). These TCRs come from an adult woman who had mild COVID-19 (a few samples of this study predate the infection). Cell type and time point are not known.

The genes are TRBV5-1 and TRBJ2-4; a weak D match, TRBD2 (6 bases). Germline V gives CDR1 SGHRS, CDR2 YFSETQ. The CDR3 has 16 residues. V lost 0 bases and J 4 bases, leaving 14 bases between the germline ends. CDR3 DNA: TGCGCCAGCAGCTTGGGGGACTGGGACGGAAAAAACATTCAGTACTTC. Translation: CASSLGDWDGKNIQYF.

This rearrangement joins TRBV28 to TRBJ2-7, with 12 bases that match TRBD1. Trimming cost V 4 bases and J 7 bases; bases outside gene matches: 5. Germline V gene sequence: CDR1 MDHEN, CDR2 SYDVKM. The CDR3 contains 14 residues. The CDR3 spells CASSWGTGGFEQYF. CDR3 bases: TGTGCCAGCAGTTGGGGGACAGGGGGCTTTGAGCAGTACTTC. The full variable domain, its missing parts supplied by reference TRBV28 and TRBJ2-7, is DVKVTQSSRYLVKRTGEKVFLECVQDMDHENMFWYRQDPGLGLRLIYFSYDVKMKEKGDIPEGYSVSREKKERFSLILESASTNQTSMYLCASSWGTGGFEQYFGPGTRLTVT.

The chain employs TRBV3-1 and TRBJ2-3; 12 bases agree with TRBD2. This CDR3 is 19 amino acids long. The junction had 14 bases not matched to a gene; V was cut back by 0 bases and J by 7 bases. The germline V gene encodes CDR1 LGHDT and CDR2 YNNKEL (reference sequence). The CDR3 protein is CASSQELAGGPFEENTQYF. As DNA, the CDR3 is TGTGCCAGCAGCCAAGAGCTAGCGGGAGGGCCCTTCGAGGAGAATACGCAGTATTTT.

This clonotype appeared many times. The chain employs TRBV19 and TRBJ1-2; D may be TRBD1 (6 bases). Germline V gives CDR1 LNHDA, CDR2 SQIVND (reference sequence). V lost 3 bases, J lost 2 bases, and 7 bases lay in between. This CDR3 spans 13 amino acids. Written as DNA, the CDR3 is TGTGCCAGTAGTATCGACAGGAACTATGGCTACACCTTC. Amino acid sequence: CASSIDRNYGYTF.